One T cell receptor (beta chain) is described in this entry. This sample includes further DNA sequences coding for the same CDR3. This sample stems from a study of blood T cell repertoires in COVID-19. The overall study: From the United States, Italy and Spain came samples of acute and convalescent COVID-19.

Here immunoSEQ multiplex PCR was the method, and the copy in TCRdb shows in-frame clones only, minus some. The sample consists of a few hundred thousand clones, approximately 86% of them appearing once. The sample taken for sequencing was peripheral blood. This clonotype was sampled from a woman aged 25-40 years who had recovered from COVID-19.

The CDR3 DNA sequence: TGTGCCAGCAGCTTAGGTCTAAATCAGCCCCAGCATTTT. Translation gives CASSLGLNQPQHF. This sequence joins TRBV7-9 and TRBJ1-5; no reliable D call. Trimming took 1 base from V and 4 from J, leaving 5 bases between them. Germline loops: CDR1 SEHNR, CDR2 FQNEAQ (reference sequence). The CDR3 loop spans 13 amino acids.